The 5 T cell receptor beta chains in this list originate from one sample, sequenced in a study of blood T cell repertoires in COVID-19. Using immunoSEQ multiplex PCR, the repertoire was profiled, and TCRdb retains in-frame clones only, with some absent. The sample shows some 400,000 clones, approximately 80% of them seen only once. Sequencing was performed on peripheral blood. The source is a human donor with acute or convalescent COVID-19. The donor label of this sample is uncertain.

The rearrangement uses TRBV10-3 and TRBJ1-1; TRBD1 matches at 7 bases. Germline CDR1 is ENHRY and CDR2 is SYGVKD. The CDR3 covers 14 residues. With 8 bases clipped from V and 4 bases from J, the junction kept 10 bases outside the gene matches. The CDR3 spells CAIRQGAAATEAFF. The CDR3 nucleotides read TGTGCCATCCGACAGGGTGCGGCCGCCACTGAAGCTTTCTTT.

J is TRBJ2-7 and V is TRBV2, with D tentatively TRBD1 (6 bases). Germline CDR1 SNHLY, CDR2 FYNNEI. The CDR3 is 13 amino acids. With 4 bases removed from V and 2 bases from J, the gap between germline ends came to 9 bases. The DNA of the CDR3 is TGTGCCAGCAGTGTGGACAGAGCCTACGAGCAGTACTTC. Amino acids: CASSVDRAYEQYF.

V gene TRBV11-2 combines with J gene TRBJ1-2, with D possibly matching TRBD1 (5 bases). This CDR3 is built from 17 residues. Germline CDR1 SGHAT, CDR2 FQNNGV. V was shortened by 1 base and J by 8 bases, with 23 bases between the two germline ends. The CDR3 DNA sequence: TGTGCCAGCAGCTTAGGCCGGAGGGTAGGGGTTTCTCGAGGCTACACCTTC. Translation: CASSLGRRVGVSRGYTF.

In this sample, this clone turned up once. The sample carries other DNA sequences with the same CDR3. The rearrangement links TRBV6-5 to TRBJ1-1, with D perhaps matching TRBD1 (5 bases). The CDR3 is 13 amino acids. V lost 4 bases, J lost 4 bases, and 10 bases lay in between. Germline values: CDR1 MNHEY, CDR2 SVGAGI. CDR3 DNA sequence: TGTGCCAGCAGTTTGGGGGGAGGCACTGAAGCTTTCTTT. Encoded protein: CASSLGGGTEAFF.

The rearrangement uses TRBV15 and TRBJ2-7; no firm D call. Deletions cut 0 bases from V and 4 bases from J, with 10 bases between. The germline CDR1 and CDR2 sequences are LNHNV and YYDKDF (reference sequence). This CDR3 is 14 amino acids long. DNA of the CDR3: TGTGCCACCAGCAGAGATCCCTCCAGTTACGAGCAGTACTTC. It encodes CATSRDPSSYEQYF.